The entry below gives a single TCR beta chain sequence along with its context. This record comes from a study of T cell responses to AZD1222 COVID-19 vaccine. Sequenced by immunoSEQ multiplex PCR; TCRdb stores in-frame clones only, minus some. The sample lists around 150,000 clones, more than 70% occurring once. Trimming took 8 bases from V and 7 from J, leaving 24 bases between them. This CDR3 region has 16 residues. The germline CDR1 and CDR2 sequences are LNHNV and YYDKDF (reference sequence). The receptor's source is an adult in good health. The sample consisted of peripheral blood, taken on day 0 of AZD1222 vaccination. The chain has TRBV15 and TRBJ2-1; D may be TRBD2 (6 bases). The CDR3 DNA reads TGTGCCACCTTGGGAGGCCCTCTCCGGTCCCAAAATGAGCAGTTCTTC. Amino acid sequence: CATLGGPLRSQNEQFF.